This TCR beta chain appears in the sequencing data of a study of chemoradiotherapy in HPV16-positive cancers. Sequencing was performed with immunoSEQ multiplex PCR; in TCRdb, only in-frame clones are kept and a portion is missing. The repertoire holds approximately 15,000 clones, with around 74% as singletons. V lost 2 bases, J lost 2 bases, and 12 bases lay in between. Germline V gives CDR1 SGHNT, CDR2 YYREEE (reference sequence). The CDR3 runs 15 residues. The chain carries TRBV5-4 and TRBJ2-3; a weak D match, TRBD2 (7 bases). This specimen was taken from a patient who underwent chemoradiotherapy. The TCR was taken from a human donor with HPV-associated anogenital cancer. For the CDR3, the DNA is TGTGCCAGCAGCTTCGGGGGGCAATTCACAGATACGCAGTATTTT. As protein: CASSFGGQFTDTQYF.